The following is a T cell receptor (beta chain) sequence with its context. As yet, its antigen is unknown. The data belong to a study of Ad26.COV2.S vaccination and SARS-CoV-2 variants. Study summary: Donor was one of the participants in the Ad26.COV2.S arm of the COV1001 trial. Administration of Ad26.COV2.S was intramuscular, either once or twice 56 days apart. Regarding the study as a whole: Vaccine and placebo recipients had comparable breadth of non-spike TCRs. Analyses that measured TCR breadth and depth may have underestimated total T cell responses.

Libraries were prepared by immunoSEQ multiplex PCR; TCRdb keeps only in-frame clonotypes and omits some of them. Among around 270,000 clones listed, roughly 85% were seen once. Per the germline V gene, CDR1 is SGHAT and CDR2 is FQNNGV. The CDR3 is 12 amino acids. Deletions cut 2 bases from V and 3 bases from J, with 5 bases between. The treatment was: approximately 18 received Ad26.COV2.S at low or high dose, single or two shots; 5 received placebo; per-sample allocation not given. Sample collection was performed on day 63 after the first vaccine or placebo injection. The chain couples TRBV11-2 to TRBJ2-7; D is undetermined. The source material was peripheral blood, sampled in a trial of Ad26.COV2.S vaccine versus placebo. This sequence was found in a person aged 18-65 years who received the Ad26.COV2.S COVID-19 vaccine or a placebo. The CDR3 loop is CASSLIGYEQYV. Written as DNA, the CDR3 is TGTGCCAGCAGCTTAATAGGCTACGAGCAGTACGTC.